A selection of T cell receptor beta chains follows, all from one sample in a study of blood T cells in healthy people across ages. TCRdb re-analysed the 5' RACE reads in MiXCR, keeping a single row per CDR3 protein. The data contain over 1.5 million distinct CDR3 sequences, around half of them singletons. The sequenced material came from blood. The receptors derive from a woman in her thirties or forties in good health. CDR3s leave out the opening cysteine and the closing phenylalanine or tryptophan. Part of the rows lack a size; the others show once, few, many or a class for expanded clones.

clone size	V gene	J gene	CDR3 protein
-	TRBV21-1	TRBJ1-2	ASSTRDINYGYT
-	TRBV11-3	TRBJ2-1	ASSRGDSGGGNEQF
-	TRBV14	TRBJ2-1	ASSRSRGSLNNEQF
few	TRBV6-5	TRBJ2-1	ASKGARGEQF
-	TRBV25-1	TRBJ2-1	ASMGVSYNEQF
-	TRBV20-1	TRBJ2-4	SAVSGLAKNIQY
-	TRBV4-1	TRBJ2-1	ASSREPGQSYNEQF
-	TRBV20-1	TRBJ2-5	SARRPGTGQETQY
-	TRBV6-1	TRBJ2-3	ASSVGTLGSTDTQY
-	TRBV28	TRBJ2-1	ASSSGRASYNEQF
-	TRBV5-1	TRBJ2-1	ASSLVSSSYNGQF
-	TRBV4-2	TRBJ2-5	ASRPSGAGEQETQY
-	TRBV5-1	TRBJ2-1	ASMQGFNNEQF
-	TRBV6-1	TRBJ2-5	ASSEAVGLSYNEQY
few	TRBV20-1	TRBJ2-4	SADPGGQAKNIQY
few	TRBV18	TRBJ2-5	ASSGEVWGQGETQY
-	TRBV29-1	TRBJ2-1	SVEPGQGKNEQF
once	TRBV5-1	TRBJ2-5	ASTESTGAHETQY
few	TRBV6-6	TRBJ2-3	ASSPVRGFGDTQY
few	TRBV28	TRBJ2-3	ASSRGTVDTQY
-	TRBV3-1	TRBJ1-2	ASSQEGSRNYGYT
-	TRBV24-1	TRBJ2-1	ATGDLGLAGNEQF
once	TRBV6-5	TRBJ1-6	AGSYSIAGPNSPLH
few	TRBV20-1	TRBJ2-7	SASILGIGGDEQY
-	TRBV5-1	TRBJ2-6	ASSLVAGTGANVLT
-	TRBV4-3	TRBJ2-1	ASSQDPRSDEQF
-	TRBV5-4	TRBJ2-1	ASTAAGGNEQF
-	TRBV14	TRBJ1-6	ASSQTLGNSPLH
-	TRBV7-2	TRBJ2-1	ASSLAILAGGYNEQF
-	TRBV4-3	TRBJ2-7	ASSHAWGGYEQY